These 27 T cell receptor beta chains were sequenced from one sample in a study of T cells expressing NK-cell markers. TCRdb re-called the 5' RACE reads; every CDR3 protein appears as one record, without DNA. This sample's table has 150,000 to 180,000 distinct CDR3 sequences. The sequencing input was blood T cells: a sorted CD56 or NKG2C T cell subset, CD4+ or CD8+ T cells, or bulk PBMC T cells (not recorded which). The receptors originated from a woman aged 45 to 65 in good health.

V gene TRBV4-1 combines with J gene TRBJ1-2. The length of the CDR3 is 15 residues. CDR1 and CDR2 from the germline V gene are MGHRA and YSYEKL. The CDR3 spells CASSHQAGDNYGYTF.

The chain employs TRBV3-1 and TRBJ2-5; TCRdb's assignment of TRBD2 cannot be checked, as there is no DNA. The CDR3 is 15 amino acids. The germline gives CDR1 LGHDT, CDR2 YNNKEL (reference sequence). CDR3 sequence reads: CASSQDPSGQETQYF.

This rearrangement joins TRBV4-1 to TRBJ2-1; TCRdb's D gene call, TRBD1, goes unchecked for lack of DNA. CDR1 and CDR2 from the germline V gene are MGHRA and YSYEKL. The CDR3 length is 17 residues. The chain's CDR3 is CASSPRYGTGFYGEQFF.

V gene TRBV9 combines with J gene TRBJ2-3; TCRdb's D call, TRBD1, is unchecked because there is no DNA. This CDR3 contains 17 residues. Per germline, CDR1 SGDLS and CDR2 YYNGEE. The CDR3 loop reads CASSLNPGTGGTDTQYF.

This chain uses TRBV11-2 with TRBJ1-2; TCRdb lists TRBD1, though no DNA is available to test this call. Germline values: CDR1 SGHAT, CDR2 FQNNGV. This CDR3 contains 15 residues. This CDR3 reads CASSSGQGGNYGYTF.

The rearrangement uses TRBV7-6 and TRBJ1-1; TCRdb selects TRBD1, and the lack of DNA leaves this call unchecked. The CDR3 has 14 residues. Germline loops: CDR1 SGHVS, CDR2 FNYEAQ. Here the CDR3 reads CASSSTGGNTEAFF.

The J gene is TRBJ2-1, the V gene TRBV7-9; the TCRdb D gene call, TRBD2, has no DNA to confirm it. Looked up from germline, CDR1 is SEHNR and CDR2 is FQNEAQ (reference sequence). The CDR3 length is 15 residues. CDR3 in amino acids: CAIVGRESSYNEQFF.

The chain links TRBV5-1 to TRBJ1-2. The germline V gene has CDR1 SGHRS and CDR2 YFSETQ. The CDR3 is 14 amino acids. The CDR3 sequence is CASSLAGNNYGYTF.

The chain recombines TRBV13 with TRBJ2-7; TCRdb proposes TRBD2, but this gene call is untestable without DNA. CDR3 length equals 13 residues. The germline V gene has CDR1 PRHDT and CDR2 FYEKMQ (reference sequence). This chain's CDR3 is CASSDTSQGEQYF.

V usage is TRBV12-5 and J usage is TRBJ2-3; TCRdb gives TRBD1 as the D gene, but with no DNA this cannot be confirmed. The CDR3 sequence is 16 residues long. The germline CDR1 and CDR2 sequences are LGHNT and FRNRAP. The chain's CDR3 is CASGFMPHITSDTQYF.

The V call is TRBV11-2, the J call TRBJ2-4; TCRdb's assignment of TRBD1 cannot be checked, as there is no DNA. The CDR3 is made up of 14 amino acids. From germline, CDR1 is SGHAT and CDR2 FQNNGV. CDR3 loop: CASSPGGNKNIQYF.

The chain employs TRBV7-9 and TRBJ2-7; checking the TCRdb D call of TRBD1 is not possible without DNA. The CDR3 is 15 residues long. The germline CDR1 and CDR2 sequences are SEHNR and FQNEAQ (reference sequence). This CDR3 is CASSLGGATSNEQYF.

The chain recombines TRBV2 with TRBJ2-1; as DNA is missing, the TRBD1 call by TCRdb cannot be tested. This CDR3 has 14 amino acids. From germline, CDR1 is SNHLY and CDR2 FYNNEI. The CDR3 loop reads CASNGATPNNEQFF.

V and J are TRBV27 and TRBJ2-2; TCRdb calls TRBD2, which cannot be checked without DNA. From germline, CDR1 is MNHEY and CDR2 SMNVEV (reference sequence). CDR3 size: 15 residues. The CDR3 is CASSPRTSFPGELFF.

Here the CDR3 reads CASSELQAYNEQFF. The rearrangement links TRBV25-1 to TRBJ2-1. The CDR3 totals 14 residues. CDR1 is MGHDK, CDR2 SYGVNS, per germline. Using reference TRBV25-1 and TRBJ2-1 for the parts outside the CDR3, the full variable domain is EADIYQTPRYLVIGTGKKITLECSQTMGHDKMYWYQQDPGMELHLIHYSYGVNSTEKGDLSSESTVSRIRTEHFPLTLESARPSHTSQYLCASSELQAYNEQFFGPGTRLTVL.

The CDR3 sequence is CASNSGTGNTEAFF. The chain uses TRBV5-5 and TRBJ1-1. This CDR3 comprises 14 residues. CDR1 and CDR2 (germline): SGHKS, YYEKEE (reference sequence).

The chain is built from TRBV4-1 and TRBJ2-7; absent DNA, TCRdb's TRBD2 call cannot be checked. The CDR3 runs 16 residues. Looked up from germline, CDR1 is MGHRA and CDR2 is YSYEKL. CDR3 sequence: CASSQDPPSGSDEQYF.

The chain links TRBV4-2 to TRBJ1-6; the D call from TCRdb, TRBD1, cannot be confirmed without DNA. The CDR3 loop spans 17 amino acids. Germline lookup yields CDR1 LGHNA and CDR2 YNFKEQ. The CDR3 is CASSQELGGANNSPLHF.

This CDR3 is CATSDKTPTSVSSTDTQYF. The rearrangement uses TRBV24-1 and TRBJ2-3; the TCRdb D gene call, TRBD2, has no DNA to confirm it. The CDR3 has 19 amino acids. Germline V gene sequence: CDR1 KGHDR, CDR2 SFDVKD.

The chain joins TRBV7-8 to TRBJ2-1; the TCRdb call, TRBD2, lacks DNA for checking. Per the germline V gene, CDR1 is SGHVS and CDR2 is FQNEAQ. There are 15 residues in the CDR3. CDR3: CASSFLAGPVNEQFF.

The chain uses TRBV3-1 and TRBJ1-3; TCRdb selects TRBD1, and the lack of DNA leaves this call unchecked. The CDR3 runs to 19 residues. Looked up from germline, CDR1 is LGHDT and CDR2 is YNNKEL (reference sequence). The CDR3 reads CASTGVTGLSSFGGNTIYF.

The chain links TRBV4-1 to TRBJ2-1; lacking DNA, the TRBD1 call made by TCRdb goes unchecked. Germline V gene lookup returns CDR1 MGHRA and CDR2 YSYEKL. The CDR3 consists of 14 residues. The CDR3: CASSQGGKYNEQFF.

The genes are TRBV6-5 and TRBJ2-3; there is no DNA to check the TCRdb D call of TRBD2. In germline, CDR1 is MNHEY, CDR2 SVGAGI. The CDR3 is 14 residues long. The CDR3 spells CASSSRLAGGSQYF.

The CDR3 here is CASSLRSQPHNEQFF. This chain joins TRBV14 and TRBJ2-1; TCRdb reports TRBD1, a call that lacks DNA to check it against. The germline CDR1 and CDR2 sequences are SGHDN and FVKESK. There are 15 residues in the CDR3. Filled out from reference TRBV14 and TRBJ2-1, the complete variable domain reads EAGVTQFPSHSVIEKGQTVTLRCDPISGHDNLYWYRRVMGKEIKFLLHFVKESKQDESGMPNNRFLAERTGGTYSTLKVQPAELEDSGVYFCASSLRSQPHNEQFFGPGTRLTVL.

V is TRBV29-1 and J is TRBJ1-4. Germline CDR1 SQVTM, CDR2 ANQGSEA. This CDR3 region has 12 residues. The chain's CDR3 is CSVLGGDEKLFF.

This chain connects TRBV7-2 to TRBJ2-1; there is no DNA to check the TCRdb D call of TRBD2. Looked up from germline, CDR1 is SGHTA and CDR2 is FQGNSA. This CDR3 is built from 15 residues. The CDR3 loop is CASSLISGTYNEQFF.

This sequence joins TRBV29-1 and TRBJ2-7; TCRdb's D gene call, TRBD2, goes unchecked for lack of DNA. Germline assignment: CDR1 SQVTM and CDR2 ANQGSEA. CDR3 size: 13 residues. The CDR3 sequence: CSVVGPSSYEQYF.